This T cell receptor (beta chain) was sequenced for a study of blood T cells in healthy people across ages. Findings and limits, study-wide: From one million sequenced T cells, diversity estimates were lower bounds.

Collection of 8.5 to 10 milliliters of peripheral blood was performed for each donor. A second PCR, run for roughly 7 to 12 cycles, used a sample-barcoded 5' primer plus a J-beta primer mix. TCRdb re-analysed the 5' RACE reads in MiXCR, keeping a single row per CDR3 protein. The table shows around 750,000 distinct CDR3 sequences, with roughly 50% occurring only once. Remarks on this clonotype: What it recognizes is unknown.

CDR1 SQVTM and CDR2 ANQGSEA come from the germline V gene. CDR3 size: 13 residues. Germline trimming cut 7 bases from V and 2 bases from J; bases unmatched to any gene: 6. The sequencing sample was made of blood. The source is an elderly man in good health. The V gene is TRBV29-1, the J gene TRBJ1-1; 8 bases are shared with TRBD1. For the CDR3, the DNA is TGCAGCGGTCGACAGGGGATAAACACTGAAGCTTTCTTT. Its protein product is CSGRQGINTEAFF.